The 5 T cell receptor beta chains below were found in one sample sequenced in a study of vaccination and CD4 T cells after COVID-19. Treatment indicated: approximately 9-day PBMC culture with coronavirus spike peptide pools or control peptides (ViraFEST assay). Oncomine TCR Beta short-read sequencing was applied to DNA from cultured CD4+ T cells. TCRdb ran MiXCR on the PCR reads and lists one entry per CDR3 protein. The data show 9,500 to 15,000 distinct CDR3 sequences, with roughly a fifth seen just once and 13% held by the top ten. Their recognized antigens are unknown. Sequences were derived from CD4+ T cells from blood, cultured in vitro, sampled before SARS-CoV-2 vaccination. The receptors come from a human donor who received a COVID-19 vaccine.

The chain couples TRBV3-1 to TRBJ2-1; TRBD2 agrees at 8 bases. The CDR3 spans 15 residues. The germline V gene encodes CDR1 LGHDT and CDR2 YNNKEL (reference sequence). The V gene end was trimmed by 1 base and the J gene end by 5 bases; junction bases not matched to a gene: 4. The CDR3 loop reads CASSQGRGGNNEQFF. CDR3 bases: TGTGCCAGCAGCCAAGGACGCGGGGGGAACAATGAGCAGTTCTTC.

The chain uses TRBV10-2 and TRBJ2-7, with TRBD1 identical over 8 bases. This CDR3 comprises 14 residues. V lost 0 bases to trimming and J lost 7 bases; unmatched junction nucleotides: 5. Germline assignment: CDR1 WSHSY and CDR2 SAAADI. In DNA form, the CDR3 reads TGCGCCAGCAGTGAGTCCCAGGGGGCAAGGGAGCAGTACTTC. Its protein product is CASSESQGAREQYF.

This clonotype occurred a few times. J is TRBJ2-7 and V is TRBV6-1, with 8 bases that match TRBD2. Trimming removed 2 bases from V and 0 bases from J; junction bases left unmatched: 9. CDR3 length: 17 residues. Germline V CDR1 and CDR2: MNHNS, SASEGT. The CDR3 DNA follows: TGTGCCAGCAGTGAACCGGTGCGGGGGGCAAGCTCCTACGAGCAGTACTTC. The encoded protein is CASSEPVRGASSYEQYF.

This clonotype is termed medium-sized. CDR3 bases: TGTGCCAGCAGCGTATGGGGGAGAAAGACCCAGTACTTC. Translated: CASSVWGRKTQYF. The rearrangement joins TRBV5-4 to TRBJ2-5; either TRBD1 or TRBD2 may supply D (5 bases each). CDR3 length: 13 residues. V lost 4 bases to trimming and J lost 6 bases, with 13 bases between them. Germline values: CDR1 SGHNT, CDR2 YYREEE (reference sequence).

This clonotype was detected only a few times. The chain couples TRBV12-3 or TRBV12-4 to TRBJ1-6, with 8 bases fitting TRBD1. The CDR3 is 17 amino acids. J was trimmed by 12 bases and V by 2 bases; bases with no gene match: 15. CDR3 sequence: CASSLRGTGVASGPLHF. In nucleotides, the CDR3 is TGTGCCAGCAGTTTAAGGGGGACAGGTGTGGCATCTGGACCCCTCCACTTT.